The present TCR beta chain was sequenced within a study of early T cells in non-severe SARS-CoV-2 infection. Overall study context: Unsorted whole-blood RNA was sequenced in bulk, leaving chains unpaired.

This clonotype was detected many times. The target antigen is unknown. This CDR3 has 12 residues. Between the trimmed V and J ends, which lost 1 base and 7 bases, there was a span of 6 bases. Germline CDR1 reads SGHTA; CDR2 reads FQGNSA. Study-wide findings and caveats: VDJdb matching skewed toward anti-spike CD8 responses, missing private and CD4 specificities.

TCRdb reanalysed the 5' RACE reads using MiXCR and keeps one entry per CDR3 protein. The sample carries fewer than 80,000 distinct CDR3 sequences, around 4.2% recorded once. The receptor comes from an adult who was a healthcare worker with PCR-confirmed SARS-CoV-2 infection or an uninfected control (not recorded which). The donor label of this sample is uncertain. The rearrangement links TRBV7-2 to TRBJ2-3; D is unresolved. The source was whole blood, collected at baseline. The CDR3 region is CASSLGENTQYF. The CDR3 bases are TGTGCCAGCAGCTTAGGAGAGAATACGCAGTATTTT.